These 26 T cell receptor beta chains were sequenced from one sample in a study of blood T cells in healthy people across ages. Combining a sample-barcoded 5' primer with a J-beta primer mix, a second PCR ran for roughly 6 to 12 cycles. TCRdb re-derived calls from the 5' RACE reads in MiXCR, one entry per CDR3 protein. The data show about 1.6 million distinct CDR3 sequences, roughly 32% seen once. Sequenced sample: blood. Receptors originate from a woman aged 30 to 39 in good health.

V gene TRBV29-1 combines with J gene TRBJ1-1; no clear D. The V gene's germline CDR1 is SQVTM and CDR2 ANQGSEA. V was clipped by 7 bases and J by 1 base, with 10 bases between them. CDR3 length: 12 amino acids. The CDR3 sequence: CSALHRNTEAFF. As DNA, the CDR3 is TGCAGCGCCCTTCACAGGAACACTGAAGCTTTCTTT.

This clonotype was seen a few times. The rearrangement links TRBV7-2 to TRBJ2-7; D is unresolved. The CDR3 is 16 residues long. Trimming left V 5 bases short and J 0 bases short, with 17 bases between. Germline lookup yields CDR1 SGHTA and CDR2 FQGNSA. The CDR3 reads CASSNIPGGDSYEQYF. In DNA, the CDR3 is TGTGCCAGCAGCAATATACCCGGTGGCGACTCCTACGAGCAGTACTTC.

The chain combines TRBV28 with TRBJ2-1; a possible D gene is TRBD2 (6 bases). Germline V gives CDR1 MDHEN, CDR2 SYDVKM. Trimming left V 7 bases short and J 7 bases short, with 17 bases between. CDR3 size: 14 residues. The CDR3 loop reads CASTGIAERNEQFF. DNA of the CDR3: TGTGCCAGCACCGGGATAGCGGAGAGGAATGAGCAGTTCTTC.

The chain uses TRBV7-9 and TRBJ1-1, with D unclear. Germline CDR1 SEHNR, CDR2 FQNEAQ (reference sequence). The V and J ends lost 1 base and 7 bases respectively, with 10 bases between them. This CDR3 is 13 amino acids long. As DNA, the CDR3 is TGTGCCAGCAGCTTAGGGCAGGATAATGAAGCTTTCTTT. It specifies CASSLGQDNEAFF.

This clonotype was recorded many times. This chain links TRBV6-4 with TRBJ2-3; D is possibly TRBD1 (6 bases). The ends were cut back, 4 bases at V and 7 bases at J, with 18 bases in the middle. The V gene's germline CDR1 is MRHNA and CDR2 SNTAGT. The CDR3 length is 15 residues. The CDR3 reads CASSAGRGSPNTQYF. The CDR3 region has the DNA TGTGCCAGCAGTGCTGGCAGGGGCTCGCCGAATACGCAGTATTTT.

The chain has TRBV9 and TRBJ2-1, with 13 bases fitting TRBD2. After removal of 4 bases from V and 0 bases from J, the junction contained 10 bases not matched to a gene. The CDR3 contains 19 residues. Germline CDR1 SGDLS, CDR2 YYNGEE. CDR3 amino acids: CASSLSTGTSGTSYNEQFF. The CDR3 DNA follows: TGTGCCAGCAGCTTATCGACCGGGACTAGCGGGACCTCCTACAATGAGCAGTTCTTC.

This chain uses TRBV4-1 with TRBJ2-3; the D is unclear. Germline V gene lookup returns CDR1 MGHRA and CDR2 YSYEKL. Trimming removed 4 bases at V and 3 bases at J, with 11 bases between. The CDR3 contains 14 residues. In nucleotides, the CDR3 is TGCGCCAGCAGCCCCGGAGAACTAACAGATACGCAGTATTTT. Translated: CASSPGELTDTQYF.

This chain connects TRBV3-1 to TRBJ1-4; no clear D gene. V shed 2 bases and J shed 4 bases, with 8 bases lying between them. CDR1 is LGHDT and CDR2 is YNNKEL in the germline V gene (reference sequence). CDR3 size: 14 residues. The CDR3 loop reads CASSQTRFNEKLFF. The CDR3 nucleotides are TGTGCCAGCAGCCAAACGAGATTTAATGAAAAACTGTTTTTT.

This clonotype appeared a few times. CDR3 in DNA: TGTGCCTGGAGGGGGTATGTGGGGTCGACTGAAGCTTTCTTT. This gives the protein CAWRGYVGSTEAFF. This chain uses TRBV30 with TRBJ1-1; D is ambiguous. V was cut by 3 bases and J by 5 bases, with 16 bases left in between. The CDR3 runs 14 residues. Germline V gives CDR1 GTSNPN, CDR2 SVGIG (reference sequence).

The chain employs TRBV9 and TRBJ2-3, with D perhaps given as TRBD1 or TRBD2 (6 bases each). Deletions cut 3 bases from V and 6 bases from J, with 23 bases between. The CDR3 runs 17 residues. The germline V gene has CDR1 SGDLS and CDR2 YYNGEE. DNA of the CDR3: TGTGCCAGCAGCGCGAGGGGGGCGGGGACCCACGGTGATACGCAGTATTTT. The encoded protein is CASSARGAGTHGDTQYF.

This chain links TRBV27 with TRBJ2-3; 8 bases are shared with TRBD2. Germline assignment: CDR1 MNHEY and CDR2 SMNVEV (reference sequence). The CDR3 length is 15 residues. The ends lost 2 bases at V and 7 bases at J; junction bases unmatched: 8. The chain's CDR3 is CASSLRTSKTNTQYF. Written as DNA, the CDR3 is TGTGCCAGCAGTTTACGGACTAGCAAGACTAATACGCAGTATTTT.

The chain couples TRBV7-3 to TRBJ2-3; TRBD2 matches at 9 bases. The germline V gene has CDR1 SGHTA and CDR2 FQGTGA. There are 16 residues in the CDR3. J lost 5 bases, V lost 4 bases, and 10 bases had no gene match. CDR3 amino acids: CASSSLGRGGGDTQYF. As DNA, the CDR3 is TGTGCCAGCAGCTCCCTAGGGCGGGGGGGCGGAGATACGCAGTATTTT.

In its sample, this clonotype was seen once. The V and J genes are TRBV5-1 and TRBJ2-5, with D perhaps TRBD1 (6 bases). Trimming removed 2 bases from V and 5 bases from J, with 16 bases in between. Germline V gene data show CDR1 as SGHRS and CDR2 as YFSETQ. CDR3 length: 15 amino acids. The CDR3 DNA follows: TGCGCCAGCAGCTTTGGGGGCTGGCCATGGGAGACCCAGTACTTC. The encoded protein is CASSFGGWPWETQYF. The variable domain in full, with the rest retrieved from reference TRBV5-1 and TRBJ2-5, is KAGVTQTPRYLIKTRGQQVTLSCSPISGHRSVSWYQQTPGQGLQFLFEYFSETQRNKGNFPGRFSGRQFSNSRSEMNVSTLELGDSALYLCASSFGGWPWETQYFGPGTRLLVL.

Ten or more counts support this clonotype. V is TRBV4-1 and J is TRBJ2-1; no firm D call. Germline-derived CDR1 and CDR2 are MGHRA and YSYEKL. The V end lost 0 bases, the J end lost 8 bases, and 17 bases lay between the germline ends. This CDR3 region has 16 residues. The CDR3 nucleotides read TGCGCCAGCAGCCAAGACCCAGCGCCCGGTTTCGATGAGCAGTTCTTC. This sequence encodes CASSQDPAPGFDEQFF.

In this sample, this clonotype turned up a few times. V usage is TRBV20-1 and J usage is TRBJ1-2; weak D call: TRBD1 (5 bases). The CDR3 extends over 14 amino acids. The germline gives CDR1 DFQATT, CDR2 SNEGSKA (reference sequence). Trimming cost V 3 bases and J 4 bases, with 15 bases left between them. For the CDR3, the DNA is TGCAGTGCTAGTAGAAGAGGGGCGTTCTATGGCTACACCTTC. Translating gives CSASRRGAFYGYTF.

The chain couples TRBV7-9 to TRBJ2-3; TRBD1 is a possible D gene (6 bases). The germline V gene encodes CDR1 SEHNR and CDR2 FQNEAQ (reference sequence). The CDR3 extends over 17 amino acids. The V gene lost 5 bases and the J gene lost 1 base, with 19 bases spanning the gap. In nucleotides, the CDR3 is TGTGCCAGCAGCGCCCGGGACAACCATGGAGGCACAGATACGCAGTATTTT. Amino acid sequence: CASSARDNHGGTDTQYF.

This clonotype showed up just a few times. The chain combines TRBV20-1 with TRBJ2-5, with D perhaps TRBD2 (7 bases). The V end lost 3 bases, the J end lost 7 bases, and 15 bases lay between the germline ends. Germline V gene sequence: CDR1 DFQATT, CDR2 SNEGSKA (reference sequence). This CDR3 is 13 amino acids long. CDR3 in amino acids: CSASPGGDGTQYF. CDR3 coding DNA: TGCAGTGCTAGCCCGGGGGGCGATGGGACCCAGTACTTC.

This clonotype was observed a handful of times. This chain joins TRBV7-9 and TRBJ2-3, with 7 bases lining up with TRBD2. V was pared by 1 base and J by 3 bases, with 4 bases of the junction left unmatched. Germline CDR1 SEHNR, CDR2 FQNEAQ (reference sequence). The CDR3 runs 15 residues. The CDR3 protein is CASSLGASGTDTQYF. The CDR3 coding sequence is TGTGCCAGCAGCTTAGGGGCTAGCGGAACAGATACGCAGTATTTT.

Worth noting for this clonotype: At one of its ends the junction is not consistent with the germline gene, which may arise from a read error. The V gene is TRBV4-1, the J gene TRBJ1-2; D unresolved. The CDR3 length is 15 residues. CDR1 is MGHRA, CDR2 YSYEKL, per germline. CDR3 residues: CASSQTVNHNYSYTF. The CDR3 DNA sequence: TGCGCCAGCAGCCAAACTGTGAATCACAACTATAGCTACACCTTC.

This clonotype has more than one count but fewer than ten. The chain carries TRBV18 and TRBJ2-1; the match to TRBD2 covers 7 bases. In germline, CDR1 is KGHSH, CDR2 LQKENI. The CDR3 loop spans 13 amino acids. Trimming cost V 8 bases and J 12 bases; bases outside gene matches: 13. In DNA form, the CDR3 reads TGTGCCAGCACGCAGAGTAGCGGGCCCGGGCAGTTCTTC. Encoded protein: CASTQSSGPGQFF. The variable domain in full, with the rest retrieved from reference TRBV18 and TRBJ2-1, is NAGVMQNPRHLVRRRGQEARLRCSPMKGHSHVYWYRQLPEEGLKFMVYLQKENIIDESGMPKERFSAEFPKEGPSILRIQQVVRGDSAAYFCASTQSSGPGQFFGPGTRLTVL.

This rearrangement joins TRBV10-2 to TRBJ2-5, with 9 bases matching TRBD2. The germline V gene encodes CDR1 WSHSY and CDR2 SAAADI. V trimming: 8 bases; J trimming: 6 bases; junction bases outside the gene matches: 22. The CDR3 covers 18 residues. CDR3 coding DNA: TGCGCCAGCGGGGGGGGTTTAGCGGGGGACCCCGATGGGAAGACCCAGTACTTC. Translating gives CASGGGLAGDPDGKTQYF.

This clonotype turned up a few times. V gene TRBV20-1 combines with J gene TRBJ2-7; TRBD2 might be the D (5 bases). The length of the CDR3 is 15 residues. From germline, CDR1 is DFQATT and CDR2 SNEGSKA (reference sequence). Trimming removed 0 bases from V and 0 bases from J, with 12 bases in between. The CDR3 reads CSARDRVGSSYEQYF. The CDR3 bases are TGCAGTGCTAGAGATCGGGTAGGGAGCTCCTACGAGCAGTACTTC.

V usage is TRBV7-9 and J usage is TRBJ2-5; 9 positions match TRBD1. J was trimmed by 12 bases and V by 4 bases; bases with no gene match: 12. The CDR3 sequence is 14 residues long. Per the germline V gene, CDR1 is SEHNR and CDR2 is FQNEAQ (reference sequence). The CDR3 loop is CASSSGTGSYEKYF. The CDR3 DNA is TGTGCCAGCAGCTCCGGGACAGGGAGCTACGAGAAGTACTTC.

This clonotype came up many times. This chain uses TRBV12-3 or TRBV12-4 with TRBJ2-7; no clear D gene. V lost 3 bases and J lost 1, with 7 bases in between. The CDR3 is made up of 13 amino acids. The CDR3 is CASSFSRSYEQYF. Here the CDR3 DNA reads TGTGCCAGCAGTTTTTCCAGGTCCTACGAGCAGTACTTC.

This clonotype was observed at least ten times. The chain combines TRBV29-1 with TRBJ2-7; possible D gene TRBD2, 5 bases. The CDR3 spans 14 residues. V was cut by 2 bases and J by 0 bases, with 11 bases left in between. The germline V gene encodes CDR1 SQVTM and CDR2 ANQGSEA. The CDR3 loop reads CSVEWAGNSYEQYF. The CDR3 region has the DNA TGCAGCGTTGAATGGGCGGGCAACTCCTACGAGCAGTACTTC.

This chain connects TRBV5-1 to TRBJ2-3; possibly TRBD1 for D (5 bases). The CDR3 is 13 residues long. V was trimmed by 1 base and J by 5 bases, leaving 8 bases between them. From germline, CDR1 is SGHRS and CDR2 YFSETQ. CDR3 DNA sequence: TGCGCCAGCAGCTTGAGGGGAATAGATACGCAGTATTTT. This encodes CASSLRGIDTQYF.